The clone carrying this TCR beta chain is medium-sized within its sample. Assay used: immunoSEQ multiplex PCR; TCRdb lists only in-frame clones, some missing. This table has 73,000 or so clones, less than 75% appearing once. The CDR3 spans 13 residues. V shed 1 base and J shed 0 bases, with 4 bases lying between them. Germline V gives CDR1 LGHDT, CDR2 YNNKEL (reference sequence). These data belong to a study of blood T cell repertoires in COVID-19. Looking at the study overall: Specimens from acute and convalescent COVID-19 originated in the United States, Italy and Spain. Sample material is recorded as cDNA or gDNA derived from T cells, B-cell-depleted T cells, or PBMCs.

This chain links TRBV3-1 (or the pseudogene TRBV3-2) with TRBJ2-7; D is ambiguous. This receptor was identified in a man in his fifties or sixties with acute or convalescent COVID-19. Sample: peripheral blood. The chain's CDR3 is CASSQVSSYEQYF. DNA of the CDR3: TGTGCCAGCAGCCAAGTCAGCTCCTACGAGCAGTACTTC.